Ten or more counts support the clone carrying this T cell receptor (beta chain). The antigen remains unidentified. Germline CDR1 SGHTA, CDR2 FQGNSA. V dropped 2 bases and J dropped 3 bases, with 7 bases sitting between them. The length of the CDR3 is 13 residues. CDR3 regions of TCR beta were amplified from RNA transcripts. HTBI primers were employed in first-round RT-PCR, then a second-round multiplex PCR followed. TCRdb fed the multiplex PCR reads into MiXCR, producing one record per CDR3 protein. This table holds some 1.1 million distinct CDR3 sequences, 35% to 40% found once. The data belong to a study of Graves' ophthalmopathy and Graves' hyperthyroidism. Study context: By definition, stable hyperthyroidism involved no ophthalmopathy within 18 months of follow-up. Study observations and caveats: Progression of ophthalmopathy was predicted by the model with about 67% sensitivity and around 72% specificity.

Other autoimmune diseases, uncontrolled infections, pregnancy or lactation ruled patients out of participation. The chain couples TRBV7-2 to TRBJ1-2; maybe TRBD1 (5 bases). The sequenced sample was peripheral blood or thyroid tissue (not recorded which). This TCR derives from an adult man with Graves' hyperthyroidism. The CDR3: CASSLKGDYGYTF. DNA for the CDR3: TGTGCCAGCAGCTTAAAAGGGGACTATGGCTACACCTTC.